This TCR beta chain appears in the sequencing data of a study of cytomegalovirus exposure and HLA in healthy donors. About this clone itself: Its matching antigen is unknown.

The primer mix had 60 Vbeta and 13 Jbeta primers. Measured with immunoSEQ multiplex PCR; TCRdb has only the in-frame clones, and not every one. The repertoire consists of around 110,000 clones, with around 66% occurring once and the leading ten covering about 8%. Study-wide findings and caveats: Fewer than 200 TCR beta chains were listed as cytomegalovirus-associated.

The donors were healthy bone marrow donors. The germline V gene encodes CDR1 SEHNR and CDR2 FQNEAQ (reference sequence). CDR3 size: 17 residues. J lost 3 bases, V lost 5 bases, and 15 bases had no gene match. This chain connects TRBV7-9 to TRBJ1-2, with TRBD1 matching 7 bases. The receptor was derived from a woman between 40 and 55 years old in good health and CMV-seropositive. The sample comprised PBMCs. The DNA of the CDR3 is TGTGCCAGCAGCCCATTTACCCCGACAGGGAATGACTATGGCTACACCTTC. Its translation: CASSPFTPTGNDYGYTF.